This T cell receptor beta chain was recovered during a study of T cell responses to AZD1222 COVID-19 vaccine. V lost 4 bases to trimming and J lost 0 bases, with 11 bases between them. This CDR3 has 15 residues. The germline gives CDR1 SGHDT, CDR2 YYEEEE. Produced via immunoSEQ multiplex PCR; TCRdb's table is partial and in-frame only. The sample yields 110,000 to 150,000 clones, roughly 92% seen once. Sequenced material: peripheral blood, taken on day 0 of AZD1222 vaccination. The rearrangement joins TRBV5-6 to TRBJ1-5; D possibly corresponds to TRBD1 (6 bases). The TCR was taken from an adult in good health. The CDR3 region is CASSDRTYSNQPQHF. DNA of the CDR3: TGTGCCAGCAGCGACAGGACCTATAGCAATCAGCCCCAGCATTTT.